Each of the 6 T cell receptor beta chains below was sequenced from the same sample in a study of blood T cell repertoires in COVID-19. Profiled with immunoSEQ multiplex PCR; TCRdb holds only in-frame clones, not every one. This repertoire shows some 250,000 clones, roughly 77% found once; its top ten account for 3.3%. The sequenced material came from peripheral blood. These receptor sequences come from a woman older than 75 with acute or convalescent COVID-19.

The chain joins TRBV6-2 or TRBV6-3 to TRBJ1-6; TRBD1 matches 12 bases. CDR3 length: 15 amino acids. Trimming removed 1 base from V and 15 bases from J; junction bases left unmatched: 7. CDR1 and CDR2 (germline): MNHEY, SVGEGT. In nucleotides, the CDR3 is TGTGCCAGCAGTTACTACCGGGACAGGGGGCTTGGCCTCCACTTT. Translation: CASSYYRDRGLGLHF.

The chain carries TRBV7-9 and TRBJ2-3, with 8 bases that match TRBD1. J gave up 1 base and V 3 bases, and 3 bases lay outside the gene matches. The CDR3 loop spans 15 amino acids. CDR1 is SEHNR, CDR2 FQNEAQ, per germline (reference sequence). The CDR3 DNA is TGTGCCAGCAGCTTTCCGGACAGGGGCACAGATACGCAGTATTTT. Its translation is CASSFPDRGTDTQYF.

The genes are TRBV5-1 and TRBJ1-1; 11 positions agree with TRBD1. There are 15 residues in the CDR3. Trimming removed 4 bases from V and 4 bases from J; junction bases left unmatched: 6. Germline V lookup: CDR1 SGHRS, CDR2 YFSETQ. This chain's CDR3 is CASSITGTGGTEAFF. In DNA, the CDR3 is TGCGCCAGCAGCATTACCGGGACAGGGGGCACTGAAGCTTTCTTT.

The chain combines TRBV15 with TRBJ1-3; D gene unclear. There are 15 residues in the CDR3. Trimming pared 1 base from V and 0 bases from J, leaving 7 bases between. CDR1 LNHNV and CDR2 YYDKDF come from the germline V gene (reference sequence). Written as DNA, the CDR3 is TGTGCCACCAGCAGAGGCAGGAACTCTGGAAACACCATATATTTT. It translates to CATSRGRNSGNTIYF.

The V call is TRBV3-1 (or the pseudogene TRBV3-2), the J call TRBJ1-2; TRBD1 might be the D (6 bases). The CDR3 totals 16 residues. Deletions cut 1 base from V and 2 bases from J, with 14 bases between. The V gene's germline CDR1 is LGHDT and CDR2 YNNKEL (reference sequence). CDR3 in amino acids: CASSQASSGQNYGYTF. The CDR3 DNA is TGTGCCAGCAGCCAAGCGTCTTCAGGACAGAACTATGGCTACACCTTC.

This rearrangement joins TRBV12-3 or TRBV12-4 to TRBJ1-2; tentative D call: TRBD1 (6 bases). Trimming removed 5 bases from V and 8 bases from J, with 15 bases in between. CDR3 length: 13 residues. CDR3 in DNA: TGTGCCAGCAGTGATACAGGGCGCGCGGGCTACACCTTC. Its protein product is CASSDTGRAGYTF.